This TCR beta chain was documented in a study of PD-1 blockade in classical Hodgkin lymphoma. Study-level background: Each patient was given nivolumab 3 mg/kg through a vein every 2 weeks.

V gave up 6 bases and J gave up 0 bases, with 12 bases separating them. The CDR3 is made up of 16 amino acids. Germline CDR1 LNHDA, CDR2 SQIVND (reference sequence). As for time point: cycle 4 day 1 (C4D1), after five to seven weeks of nivolumab. In every patient, relapse followed autologous stem cell transplantation, while exposure to brentuximab vedotin differed. The data were produced by immunoSEQ multiplex PCR, yet TCRdb's version contains in-frame clones alone and is incomplete. The table lists some 28,000 clones, over 70% of them singletons. The sequences come from peripheral blood mononuclear cells (PBMCs), collected before the fourth cycle of nivolumab. The clonotype was recovered from a human donor with classical Hodgkin lymphoma. The rearrangement uses TRBV19 and TRBJ2-6; D possibly corresponds to TRBD1 (6 bases). Here the CDR3 DNA reads TGTGCCAGTAGCACGGGGACACCCTCTGGGGCCAACGTCCTGACTTTC. Translation: CASSTGTPSGANVLTF.